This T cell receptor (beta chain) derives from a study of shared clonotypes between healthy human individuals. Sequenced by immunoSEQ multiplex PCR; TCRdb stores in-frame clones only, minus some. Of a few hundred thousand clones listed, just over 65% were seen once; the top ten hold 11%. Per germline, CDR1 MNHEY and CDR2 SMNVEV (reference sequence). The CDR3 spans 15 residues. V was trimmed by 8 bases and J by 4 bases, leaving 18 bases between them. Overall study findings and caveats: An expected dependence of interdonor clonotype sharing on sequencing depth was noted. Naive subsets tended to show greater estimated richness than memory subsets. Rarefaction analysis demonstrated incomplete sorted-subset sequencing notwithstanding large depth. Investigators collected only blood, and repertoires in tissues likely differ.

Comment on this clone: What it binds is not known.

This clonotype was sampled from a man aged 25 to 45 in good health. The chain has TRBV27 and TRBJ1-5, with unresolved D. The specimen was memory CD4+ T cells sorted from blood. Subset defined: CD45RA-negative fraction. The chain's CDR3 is CASSLIRNQNQPQHF. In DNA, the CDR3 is TGTGCCAGCTCTCTTATCAGGAACCAAAATCAGCCCCAGCATTTT.